Listed below are T cell receptor beta chains from one sample, sequenced in a study of blood T cell repertoires in COVID-19. The protocol was immunoSEQ multiplex PCR, while the TCRdb copy is restricted to in-frame clones and leaves out a portion. Of 70,000 to 90,000 clones in the sample, over 65% are singletons; the top ten hold over 9.5%. The sample comprised peripheral blood. The receptors derive from a human donor in a cohort sampled during active COVID-19. CDR3s include the opening cysteine and the closing phenylalanine or tryptophan. A D gene is named only where the DNA matches it firmly. Not all rows give a size; the values are once, few, many and, for expanded clones, a class.

clone_size | j_call | d_call | v_call | cdr3_nt | cdr3_aa
- | TRBJ1-1 | - | TRBV5-1 | TGCGCCAGCAGCTTGAATCCGGGGTCCAACACTGAAGCTTTCTTT | CASSLNPGSNTEAFF
- | TRBJ2-4 | - | TRBV20-1 | TGCAGTGCTAGTACGGGGGGCGACAAAAACATTCAGTACTTC | CSASTGGDKNIQYF
once | TRBJ1-2 | - | TRBV6-6 | TGTGCCAGCAGTCGCGACATCGAGGGCTACACCTTC | CASSRDIEGYTF
once | TRBJ1-2 | TRBD1 | TRBV3-1/TRBV3-2 | TGTGCCAGCCGCCGACTAGGACAGGGTAAAGGCTACACCTTC | CASRRLGQGKGYTF
once | TRBJ2-3 | - | TRBV10-3 | TGTGCCATCAGTGAGTCGGGGCAGGGGTCAGATACGCAGTATTTT | CAISESGQGSDTQYF
- | TRBJ1-1 | TRBD1 | TRBV10-3 | TGTGCCATCAGTGAACGCCCGGGACAGGGCTCTGAAGCTTTCTTT | CAISERPGQGSEAFF
- | TRBJ1-1 | - | TRBV5-1 | TGCGCCAGCAGCTTGAATTTACAGGGAACTGAAGCTTTCTTT | CASSLNLQGTEAFF
- | TRBJ2-1 | TRBD2 | TRBV5-1 | TGCGCCAGCAGCTCCCGGTGGCCTAGCGGGAGCAATGAGCAGTTCTTC | CASSSRWPSGSNEQFF
few | TRBJ2-7 | TRBD2 | TRBV5-1 | TGCGCCAGCAGGCCGACTAGCGGGAGCGCCTACGAGCAGTACTTC | CASRPTSGSAYEQYF
- | TRBJ1-1 | - | TRBV3-1/TRBV3-2 | TGTGCCAGCAGCCAATTACAGTCGAACACTGAAGCTTTCTTT | CASSQLQSNTEAFF
once | TRBJ2-5 | TRBD1 | TRBV25-1 | TGTGCCAGCAGTGATAGACGGACAGGGGAGACCCAGTACTTC | CASSDRRTGETQYF
- | TRBJ1-3 | - | TRBV7-6 | TGTGCCAGCAGCGCTCCCGGAGGAGGACCCTCTGGAAACACCATATATTTT | CASSAPGGGPSGNTIYF
- | TRBJ2-1 | TRBD2 | TRBV6-5 | TGTGCCAGCATAGAGGGGACTAGCGGGAGCGATGAGCAGTTCTTC | CASIEGTSGSDEQFF
- | TRBJ1-5 | - | TRBV30 | TGTGCCTGGAGTATACAGGGAAATCAGCCCCAGCATTTT | CAWSIQGNQPQHF
- | TRBJ2-3 | - | TRBV5-4 | TGTGCCAGCAGCATGACTACCCCGGGGAGGGATACGCAGTATTTT | CASSMTTPGRDTQYF
- | TRBJ1-6 | TRBD1 | TRBV5-1 | TGCGCCAGCAGGCCTAACCCAGGGGGCAATTCACCCCTCCACTTT | CASRPNPGGNSPLHF
- | TRBJ2-7 | TRBD1 | TRBV15 | TGTGCCACCAGCAGGGCAGGGGGCCTTAGCTACGAGCAGTACTTC | CATSRAGGLSYEQYF
- | TRBJ2-6 | - | TRBV3-1/TRBV3-2 | TGTGCCAGCAGCCAGCCCAAGCGGAAGGCCAACGTCCTGACTTTC | CASSQPKRKANVLTF
- | TRBJ1-2 | TRBD1 | TRBV18 | TGTGCCAGCTCACCACGGGGAGGGACAGGGGAACGCGGCTACACCTTC | CASSPRGGTGERGYTF
- | TRBJ2-5 | - | TRBV5-6 | TGTGCCAGCAGCTTTCGTCTCGGGAAGGAGACCCAGTACTTC | CASSFRLGKETQYF
- | TRBJ2-4 | TRBD1 | TRBV15 | TGTGCCACCAAGGGACAGGCCCTGGAGCGGGCCAAAAACATTCAGTACTTC | CATKGQALERAKNIQYF
- | TRBJ1-1 | - | TRBV4-1 | TGCGCCAGCAGCCAAGTACCGGGACAAGGGACTGAAGCTTTCTTT | CASSQVPGQGTEAFF
- | TRBJ1-2 | - | TRBV9 | TGTGCCAGCAGCGTAGAAGGGGCCTATGGCTACACCTTC | CASSVEGAYGYTF
- | TRBJ2-7 | TRBD1 | TRBV2 | TGTGCCAGCAGTGGAGGGACAGGGGTCTCCTACGAGCAGTACTTC | CASSGGTGVSYEQYF
- | TRBJ1-1 | - | TRBV2 | TGTGCCAGCAGGAGGACGGACATGAACACTGAAGCTTTCTTT | CASRRTDMNTEAFF
- | TRBJ2-1 | - | TRBV30 | TGTGCCTGGAGTAGCCGAGTCAATGAGCAGTTCTTC | CAWSSRVNEQFF
- | TRBJ2-7 | - | TRBV3-1/TRBV3-2 | TGTGCCAGCAGCCCCTTACCGGGTAGCTCCGAGCAGTACTTC | CASSPLPGSSEQYF
- | TRBJ2-5 | - | TRBV6-5 | TGTGCCAGCAGCATTCGGGACACCTCTAGGGCCCAGTACTTC | CASSIRDTSRAQYF
- | TRBJ2-7 | TRBD1 | TRBV2 | TGTGCCAGCAGTCCCGACAGGGCCCTCGAGCAGTACTTC | CASSPDRALEQYF
few | TRBJ2-6 | TRBD1 | TRBV19 | TGTGCCAGTACGGACGGACAGGTAGTTTCTGGGGCCAACGTCCTGACTTTC | CASTDGQVVSGANVLTF
- | TRBJ2-3 | TRBD1 | TRBV5-1 | TGCGCCAGCAGCTTGGCGGGACAGGGTAGCACAGATACGCAGTATTTT | CASSLAGQGSTDTQYF
- | TRBJ2-5 | TRBD1 | TRBV5-1 | TGCGCCAGCGCCCGGACAGGGGGAAGAGAGACCCAGTACTTC | CASARTGGRETQYF
- | TRBJ2-7 | TRBD2 | TRBV3-1/TRBV3-2 | TGTGCCAGCAGTCGTTCTAGCGGGGGCTCCTACGAGCAGTACTTC | CASSRSSGGSYEQYF
- | TRBJ1-6 | TRBD1 | TRBV11-2 | TGTGCCAGCAGCCCCGGACAGGCTAATTCACCCCTCCACTTT | CASSPGQANSPLHF
- | TRBJ1-2 | - | TRBV29-1 | TGCAGCGTTGAGGTTCAGGAGGGGACCTATGGCTACACCTTC | CSVEVQEGTYGYTF
- | TRBJ2-7 | TRBD1 | TRBV28 | TGTGCCAGCAACGTTGCCCTCGGGACAGGGGGCAACGAGCAGTACTTC | CASNVALGTGGNEQYF
few | TRBJ2-7 | - | TRBV30 | TGTGCCTGGAGCGACGGACAGTCTTACGAGCAGTACTTC | CAWSDGQSYEQYF
few | TRBJ2-3 | - | TRBV5-4 | TGTGCCGCTGGGGGCGGGAGTGCCACAGATACGCAGTATTTT | CAAGGGSATDTQYF
- | TRBJ2-7 | TRBD1 | TRBV2 | TGTGCCAGCAGTGAAGGGGACAGTGGCACCTACGAGCAGTACTTC | CASSEGDSGTYEQYF
- | TRBJ1-2 | - | TRBV6-5 | TGTGCCACCCTAGACAGGAATAACTATGGCTACACCTTC | CATLDRNNYGYTF
- | TRBJ1-1 | TRBD1 | TRBV5-1 | TGCGCCAGCAGGTTCGACAGGGCGGAAGCTTTCTTT | CASRFDRAEAFF
- | TRBJ2-5 | TRBD2 | TRBV10-3 | TGTGCCACCGGGACTAGCGGGGGATCCCAAGAGACCCAGTACTTC | CATGTSGGSQETQYF
- | TRBJ2-6 | TRBD1 | TRBV5-4 | TGTGCCAGCGGCCGGGGACAGGGGGCACTTGGGGCCAACGTCCTGACTTTC | CASGRGQGALGANVLTF
- | TRBJ1-1 | - | TRBV5-6 | TGTGCCAGCAGCTTGCCTTCTGGCCCTAACACTGAAGCTTTCTTT | CASSLPSGPNTEAFF
- | TRBJ1-3 | - | TRBV5-1 | TGCGCCTCCCAACGCGGGCCTGGGAGCTCTGGAAACACCATATATTTT | CASQRGPGSSGNTIYF
- | TRBJ1-5 | - | TRBV7-9 | TGTGCCACGGGACAAGGCGGCAATCAGCCCCAGCATTTT | CATGQGGNQPQHF
- | TRBJ2-5 | - | TRBV19 | TGTGCCAGTAGTGAGGAGAGGACTTATTCCCTTACTTCTGAGCGCCAAAATCGGGAGACCCAGTACTTC | CASSEERTYSLTSERQNRETQYF
- | TRBJ2-7 | - | TRBV7-8 | TGTGCCAGCAGCTACAGGGTTATGACTATCGAGCAGTACTTC | CASSYRVMTIEQYF
- | TRBJ1-3 | - | TRBV7-8 | TGTGCCAGCAGCTTAGCCGGGACAACCTCTGGAAACACCATATATTTT | CASSLAGTTSGNTIYF